A single sample is the source of the 9 T cell receptor beta chains below, sequenced in a study of spatial heterogeneity in lung cancer. TCRdb reprocessed the 5' RACE reads via MiXCR and lists one record per CDR3 protein. The sample consists of roughly 10,000 distinct CDR3 sequences, 6.3% of them appearing once. Time point of the sample: sample taken at primary tumor resection. Sequencing was performed on whole RNA extracted from tumor and nontumor lung tissue, or from frozen PBMC, and the material was left unsorted. The sequencing used PBMCs, collected at surgery. The source is a male donor with early-stage non-small cell lung cancer.

This clonotype has just a few counts. This beta chain represents an off-target read in a library built for alpha chains; its size is of limited meaning. This chain links TRBV5-1 with TRBJ2-1; weak D call: TRBD1 (6 bases). The CDR3 consists of 16 residues. CDR1 and CDR2 from the germline V gene are SGHRS and YFSETQ. Trimming removed 2 bases from V and 0 bases from J, with 12 bases in between. CDR3 in amino acids: CASSFLGQSSYNEQFF. CDR3 bases: TGCGCCAGCAGCTTCCTAGGACAGAGCTCCTACAATGAGCAGTTCTTC.

This clonotype was detected ten times or more. This beta chain is a stray read from a library made for alpha chains; its abundance is not meaningful. The chain combines TRBV2 with TRBJ2-2; the D gene is possibly TRBD1 (6 bases). Per germline, CDR1 SNHLY and CDR2 FYNNEI. The CDR3 is made up of 14 amino acids. The ends were cut back, 5 bases at V and 5 bases at J, with 12 bases in the middle. In DNA, the CDR3 is TGTGCCAGCAGTTGGACAGCGGTTACCGGGGAGCTGTTTTTT. It encodes CASSWTAVTGELFF.

This clonotype was recorded a few times. This beta chain is a stray sequence in a library constructed for alpha chains; its clone size is not meaningful. V is TRBV5-1 and J is TRBJ2-3; D possibly corresponds to TRBD2 (6 bases). The length of the CDR3 is 16 residues. Germline V gene sequence: CDR1 SGHRS, CDR2 YFSETQ. V gave up 4 bases and J gave up 2 bases, with 17 bases separating them. The CDR3: CASSRTPGDLTDTQYF. The CDR3 DNA reads as TGCGCCAGCAGCCGAACCCCGGGGGACCTCACAGATACGCAGTATTTT.

This clonotype is classed as medium-sized. This beta chain lies outside the target of a library built for alpha chains; its clone size means little. The chain uses TRBV29-1 and TRBJ2-7; a possible D gene is TRBD2 (5 bases). This CDR3 has 12 residues. Trimming stripped 6 bases from V and 2 bases from J, with 11 bases between. Germline assignment: CDR1 SQVTM and CDR2 ANQGSEA. In DNA form, the CDR3 reads TGCAGCGTCAAGACTAATGCCTACGAGCAGTACTTC. Translated, it gives CSVKTNAYEQYF.

This clonotype occurred a few times. This beta chain is a stray sequence in a library constructed for alpha chains; its clone size is not meaningful. The rearrangement uses TRBV6-1 and TRBJ1-1; D is ambiguous. CDR1 and CDR2 from the germline V gene are MNHNS and SASEGT. Trimming shortened V by 4 bases and J by 1 base, and 4 bases separated the two germline ends. CDR3 length equals 12 residues. The CDR3 spells CASSVRNTEAFF. CDR3 in DNA: TGTGCCAGCAGTGTTAGGAACACTGAAGCTTTCTTT.

This clonotype was seen a few times. This beta chain represents an off-target read in a library built for alpha chains; its size is of limited meaning. The genes are TRBV2 and TRBJ1-2; possibly TRBD1 for D (6 bases). The CDR3 runs 14 residues. V was pared by 10 bases and J by 4 bases, with 19 bases between. In germline, CDR1 is SNHLY, CDR2 FYNNEI. The CDR3 is CAISGDRRVYGYTF. CDR3 sequence (DNA): TGTGCCATCTCCGGCGACAGGAGGGTCTATGGCTACACCTTC.

This clonotype was recorded at least ten times. This beta chain is off target for a library built for alpha chains, so its abundance means little. The V and J genes are TRBV6-5 and TRBJ2-2; 7 bases align to TRBD1. The CDR3 runs 15 residues. The V gene's germline CDR1 is MNHEY and CDR2 SVGAGI. V shed 6 bases and J 5 bases; nucleotides not matched to a gene: 9. This CDR3 is CASRSRQGWTGELFF. In DNA form, the CDR3 reads TGTGCCAGCAGATCTCGACAGGGTTGGACCGGGGAGCTGTTTTTT.

This clonotype showed up just a few times. The size of this beta chain means little, since it is a stray read in a library made for alpha chains. The chain recombines TRBV28 with TRBJ2-2; maybe TRBD1 (6 bases). CDR3 size: 13 residues. Germline values: CDR1 MDHEN, CDR2 SYDVKM. The V gene lost 6 bases and the J gene lost 9 bases, with 14 bases spanning the gap. CDR3 nucleotide sequence: TGTGCCAGCAGCTCAACAGGGTTGCGGGAGCTGTTTTTT. It yields the protein CASSSTGLRELFF.

This clonotype turned up a few times. For a library built for alpha chains, this beta chain is a stray read; little rests on its size. The chain carries TRBV7-9 and TRBJ2-7, with 7 bases that match TRBD2. CDR3 length: 14 amino acids. The germline V gene has CDR1 SEHNR and CDR2 FQNEAQ (reference sequence). Trimming took 5 bases from V and 5 from J; bases not matched to a gene: 9. This CDR3 reads CASSRSGTTNEQYF. The DNA of the CDR3 is TGTGCCAGCAGCCGGTCCGGGACTACGAACGAGCAGTACTTC.